The source of this T cell receptor beta chain is a study of cytomegalovirus exposure and HLA in healthy donors. Study in general: Later, an analysis reported that the roughly 120 validation repertoires had used the same platform as the roughly 680 first-cohort repertoires.

Clones were sequenced by immunoSEQ multiplex PCR, and TCRdb holds only the in-frame ones, with some missing. The table includes fewer than 200,000 clones, approximately 84% detected once. Germline V gives CDR1 SGHDN, CDR2 FVKESK. The V and J ends lost 3 bases and 8 bases respectively, with 16 bases between them. This CDR3 is 14 amino acids long. Study observations and caveats: Altogether, 164 TCR beta chains were recorded as cytomegalovirus-associated. Most TCR sequences were uncommon, yet certain public TCRs appeared in many donors.

Concerning this clone: Its target is unknown.

This rearrangement joins TRBV14 to TRBJ1-2; a possible D gene is TRBD1 (6 bases). Sequences were obtained from PBMCs. The sequence came from a woman aged 18-29 years in good health and CMV-seropositive. CDR3 residues: CASSHARLQGGYTF. DNA of the CDR3: TGTGCCAGCAGCCACGCCAGGCTACAGGGAGGCTACACCTTC.